Below are 6 T cell receptor beta chains sequenced from a single sample in a study of T-cell reconstitution after alpha-beta-depleted transplantation in children. Unique molecular identifiers were built into the TCRbeta library. TCRdb called the PCR reads again in MiXCR, with one record for every CDR3 protein. The sample contains around 370,000 distinct CDR3 sequences, roughly 17% of which appear only once. This specimen consisted of PBMCs, mostly from graft donor cells, obtained 360 days after TCRalphabeta/CD19-depleted stem cell transplant. The source of these receptors is a male patient aged 2 to 9 who had a stem cell transplant for acute lymphoblastic leukemia, so the T cells may come from the graft donor.

The chain has TRBV7-9 and TRBJ2-3; TRBD1 matches 7 bases. This CDR3 contains 14 residues. Trimming removed 1 base from V and 4 bases from J; junction bases left unmatched: 2. The germline V gene encodes CDR1 SEHNR and CDR2 FQNEAQ (reference sequence). The CDR3 spells CASSLGQGSDTQYF. CDR3 nucleotide sequence: TGTGCCAGCAGCTTAGGACAGGGTTCAGATACGCAGTATTTT.

CDR3 coding DNA: TGCAGCGTCCCGTCCGGAGGGCTAGCGGGGTTCTTC. It encodes CSVPSGGLAGFF. V gene TRBV29-1 combines with J gene TRBJ2-1; 8 positions match TRBD2. J lost 15 bases, V lost 6 bases, and 13 bases had no gene match. The CDR3 length is 12 residues. Germline lookup yields CDR1 SQVTM and CDR2 ANQGSEA.

This clonotype was counted at least ten times. The CDR3 reads CASSLWTSPLYEQYF. The CDR3 nucleotides read TGTGCCAGCAGTTTGTGGACTAGCCCCCTTTACGAGCAGTACTTC. The J gene is TRBJ2-7, the V gene TRBV28; 8 positions agree with TRBD2. The CDR3 extends over 15 amino acids. Trimming removed 3 bases from V and 4 bases from J; junction bases left unmatched: 8. Germline CDR1 reads MDHEN; CDR2 reads SYDVKM.

This clonotype was seen more than once but under ten times. J is TRBJ2-7 and V is TRBV4-2, with D possibly matching TRBD1 (5 bases). CDR1 and CDR2 from the germline V gene are LGHNA and YNFKEQ. V was pared by 0 bases and J by 0 bases, with 15 bases between. The length of the CDR3 is 17 residues. The CDR3 here is CASSQEGNRMSSYEQYF. CDR3 sequence (DNA): TGTGCCAGCAGCCAAGAGGGTAACAGGATGAGCTCCTACGAGCAGTACTTC.

V usage is TRBV6-5 and J usage is TRBJ1-3, with 7 bases fitting TRBD1. Losses at the gene ends were 5 bases for V and 1 base for J; bases not matched to a gene: 11. Per the germline V gene, CDR1 is MNHEY and CDR2 is SVGAGI. CDR3 size: 17 residues. The CDR3, as DNA: TGTGCCAGCAGTCGGACAGGACCCGGCGCGTCTGGAAACACCATATATTTT. Encoded protein: CASSRTGPGASGNTIYF.

The chain links TRBV14 to TRBJ2-5, with D hard to call. V was pared by 1 base and J by 4 bases, with 7 bases between. CDR3 length: 13 amino acids. CDR1 and CDR2 (germline): SGHDN, FVKESK. The CDR3, as DNA: TGTGCCAGCAGCCAAGGCCTCCGAGAGACCCAGTACTTC. Translation gives CASSQGLRETQYF.